A selection of T cell receptor beta chains follows, all from one sample in a study of OX40 agonist ivuxolimab in advanced cancers. Sequencing was performed with immunoSEQ multiplex PCR; in TCRdb, only in-frame clones are kept and a portion is missing. The table lists about 22,000 clones, 65% to 85% of them singletons. The material sequenced was CD4+ or CD8+ T cells sorted from blood, taken in a trial of the OX40 agonist ivuxolimab. These receptors came from an adult with an advanced solid tumor such as melanoma, head and neck, liver or kidney cancer. CDR3s include the opening cysteine and the closing phenylalanine or tryptophan. A D gene is named only where the DNA matches it firmly. Size tells how often a clone was seen (once, few, many) or the class of an expanded clone, and some rows leave it out.

>TRBJ2-3|-|TRBV7-6|TRBD2
CASSLEQRGSTDTQYF
TGTGCCAGCAGCTTAGAACAGCGGGGGAGCACAGATACGCAGTATTTT
>TRBJ2-1|-|TRBV7-2|-
CASTPLGSNEQFF
TGTGCCAGCACCCCTCTAGGGAGCAATGAGCAGTTCTTC
>TRBJ1-1|-|TRBV29-1|-
CSVGQIVRHTEAFF
TGCAGCGTTGGACAGATAGTACGACACACTGAAGCTTTCTTT
>TRBJ1-3|-|TRBV19|-
CASSMGRPGSGNTIYF
TGTGCCAGTAGTATGGGGCGGCCTGGCTCTGGAAACACCATATATTTT
>TRBJ1-2|few|TRBV27|TRBD1
CASSLTGRGNYGYTF
TGTGCCAGCAGTTTGACAGGGAGGGGCAACTATGGCTACACCTTC
>TRBJ2-3|-|TRBV27|TRBD2
CASSPSAGEYTDTQYF
TGTGCCAGCAGTCCCTCAGCGGGGGAGTACACAGATACGCAGTATTTT
>TRBJ2-7|-|TRBV27|TRBD1
CASSLGRGPYEQYF
TGTGCCAGCAGTTTGGGCAGGGGGCCCTACGAGCAGTACTTC
>TRBJ2-1|-|TRBV18|TRBD2
CASSPPGTSERYNEQFF
TGTGCCAGCTCACCACCTGGGACTAGCGAGAGATACAATGAGCAGTTCTTC
>TRBJ2-3|-|TRBV27|TRBD1
CASSWTGKGTDTQYF
TGTGCCAGCAGTTGGACAGGAAAGGGCACAGATACGCAGTATTTT
>TRBJ2-1|-|TRBV7-3|-
CASSPESYNEQFF
TGTGCCAGCAGCCCCGAATCTTACAATGAGCAGTTCTTC
>TRBJ2-7|few|TRBV4-2|TRBD1
CASSRTGQSSYEQYF
TGTGCCAGCAGCCGGACAGGACAGAGCTCCTACGAGCAGTACTTC
>TRBJ1-2|-|TRBV5-8|-
CASSLPGSNYGYTF
TGTGCCAGCAGCCTCCCGGGCTCAAACTATGGCTACACCTTC
>TRBJ1-5|-|TRBV7-2|TRBD1
CASSLRTGGNQPQHF
TGTGCCAGCAGCTTAAGGACAGGGGGCAATCAGCCCCAGCATTTT
>TRBJ2-3|-|TRBV7-6|TRBD2
CASSYDLAGGEGTQYF
TGTGCCAGCAGCTACGACTTGGCGGGAGGAGAAGGTACGCAGTATTTT
>TRBJ2-5|-|TRBV7-7|-
CASSLALVAGQETQYF
TGTGCTAGCAGCTTAGCCCTGGTGGCAGGCCAAGAGACCCAGTACTTC
>TRBJ2-3|once|TRBV7-3|-
CASSSSRSTDTQYF
TGTGCCAGCAGCTCATCCAGAAGCACAGATACGCAGTATTTT
>TRBJ1-1|-|TRBV7-8|-
CASSLRPSYTPGGTEAFF
TGTGCCAGCAGCTTAAGACCCAGCTACACCCCGGGCGGCACTGAAGCTTTCTTT
>TRBJ1-1|-|TRBV5-1|-
CASSLGGGTEAFF
TGCGCCAGCAGCTTGGGGGGCGGCACTGAAGCTTTCTTT
>TRBJ2-2|few|TRBV9|-
CASSVGGTGELFF
TGTGCCAGCAGCGTTGGAGGGACCGGGGAGCTGTTTTTT
>TRBJ2-1|-|TRBV6-5|TRBD1
CASSYPRTGGNEQFF
TGTGCCAGCAGTTACCCACGGACAGGGGGCAATGAGCAGTTCTTC
>TRBJ2-1|-|TRBV7-2|TRBD2
CASSNGLAVYNEQFF
TGTGCCAGCAGCAACGGACTAGCGGTTTACAATGAGCAGTTCTTC
>TRBJ2-3|-|TRBV2|TRBD2
CATPAGSTDTQYF
TGTGCCACCCCAGCGGGGAGCACAGATACGCAGTATTTT
>TRBJ2-3|-|TRBV9|TRBD2
CASSVGLAGTDTQYF
TGTGCCAGCAGCGTGGGACTAGCGGGCACAGATACGCAGTATTTT
>TRBJ2-7|-|TRBV4-1|-
CASSQDDRASYEQYF
TGCGCCAGCAGCCAAGACGACAGAGCCTCCTACGAGCAGTACTTC
>TRBJ1-2|-|TRBV4-1|TRBD1
CASSQGQGGSYGYTF
TGCGCCAGCAGCCAAGGACAGGGAGGAAGCTATGGCTACACCTTC
>TRBJ2-3|-|TRBV21-1|-
CASSNRGSTDTQYF
TGTGCCAGCAGCAACCGCGGAAGCACAGATACGCAGTATTTT
>TRBJ2-1|-|TRBV7-6|-
CASSLGGLRSPLNEQFF
TGTGCCAGCAGCTTAGGCGGGCTCCGCTCCCCCCTTAATGAGCAGTTCTTC
>TRBJ2-7|-|TRBV5-1|-
CASRRAGYEQYF
TGCGCCAGCAGGCGTGCGGGCTACGAGCAGTACTTC
>TRBJ1-5|-|TRBV9|TRBD1
CASSPSGGPQPQHF
TGTGCCAGCAGCCCCTCAGGGGGCCCTCAGCCCCAGCATTTT
>TRBJ1-1|once|TRBV2|TRBD1
CASSLTGEVNTEAFF
TGTGCCAGCAGCCTGACAGGGGAGGTGAACACTGAAGCTTTCTTT
>TRBJ2-1|-|TRBV5-1|TRBD2
CASSPSGGALEDEQFF
TGCGCCAGCAGCCCTAGCGGGGGGGCCTTGGAGGATGAGCAGTTCTTC
>TRBJ1-2|-|TRBV6-5|-
CASSSWGGGYGYTF
TGTGCCAGCAGCTCCTGGGGGGGAGGCTATGGCTACACCTTC
>TRBJ2-7|-|TRBV11-2|TRBD1
CASSHTGGHEQYF
TGTGCCAGCAGTCATACAGGGGGGCACGAGCAGTACTTC
>TRBJ1-1|-|TRBV27|TRBD1
CASSLSGQVNTEAFF
TGTGCCAGCAGTTTATCCGGACAGGTGAACACTGAAGCTTTCTTT
>TRBJ1-2|-|TRBV6-5|-
CASSYSSGNYGYTF
TGTGCCAGCAGTTACTCTTCAGGGAACTATGGCTACACCTTC
>TRBJ2-5|many|TRBV9|-
CASSSPWDSGETQYF
TGTGCCAGCAGCTCTCCTTGGGACTCGGGGGAGACCCAGTACTTC
>TRBJ2-3|few|TRBV4-3|TRBD2
CASSPKREGTDTQYF
TGCGCCAGCAGCCCCAAGCGGGAGGGGACAGATACGCAGTATTTT
>TRBJ1-5|-|TRBV21-1|-
CASSKVEAGPRPFSNQPQHF
TGTGCCAGCAGCAAAGTAGAGGCAGGTCCAAGGCCCTTTAGCAATCAGCCCCAGCATTTT
>TRBJ2-1|-|TRBV13|TRBD2
CASSPEGLAYDEQFF
TGTGCCAGCAGCCCAGAGGGACTAGCGTACGATGAGCAGTTCTTC
>TRBJ1-2|-|TRBV6-1|-
CASSEEVDLRVYTF
TGTGCCAGCAGTGAAGAGGTGGACCTCCGGGTCTACACCTTC
>TRBJ1-1|-|TRBV27|-
CASSLARLNTEAFF
TGTGCCAGCAGTTTAGCCAGGCTGAACACTGAAGCTTTCTTT
>TRBJ1-2|-|TRBV27|-
CASSQFSVNYGYTF
TGTGCCAGCAGCCAGTTCTCTGTAAACTATGGCTACACCTTC
>TRBJ2-3|-|TRBV2|-
CASSAEVLTDTQYF
TGTGCCAGCAGTGCGGAGGTCCTGACAGATACGCAGTATTTT
>TRBJ2-2|-|TRBV7-8|-
CASSPLRGVGANTGELFF
TGTGCCAGCAGCCCCCTCAGGGGGGTCGGGGCGAACACCGGGGAGCTGTTTTTT
>TRBJ1-5|-|TRBV7-9|-
CASSLEGTPNQPQHF
TGTGCCAGCAGCTTAGAGGGGACTCCTAATCAGCCCCAGCATTTT
>TRBJ1-2|few|TRBV27|TRBD1
CASSSRTGSSSGYTF
TGTGCCAGCAGCTCTCGGACAGGGAGCAGTTCGGGCTACACCTTC
>TRBJ1-1|-|TRBV7-9|-
CASSLGGTGAFF
TGTGCCAGCAGCTTAGGGGGTACCGGGGCTTTCTTT
>TRBJ1-2|-|TRBV10-2|-
CASSESTRNYGYTF
TGCGCCAGCAGTGAGTCAACCCGTAACTATGGCTACACCTTC